The entry that follows covers one TCR beta chain sequence. Its specificity is unknown. This entry comes from a study of cytomegalovirus exposure and HLA in healthy donors. Across the study: The early release's HLA-typed donors yielded tens of millions of unique TCRs.

Study results and limitations: A later analysis reportedly identified an Asian-associated ancestry cluster as carrying fewer N-insertions than the approximately 710-donor mean. Several top significant clusters appeared, in a later analysis, to be linked to common viral pathogens. In a later analysis, a missense DCLRE1C variant was linked to TCR beta V- and J-gene trimming.

The PCR employed 60 Vbeta primers together with 13 Jbeta primers. The repertoire was sequenced with immunoSEQ multiplex PCR; TCRdb's copy has only in-frame clones and lacks some. Of about 150,000 clones in the sample, 75% to 90% were seen once. Germline CDR1 SEHNR, CDR2 FQNEAQ (reference sequence). The CDR3 has 14 residues. V shed 2 bases and J 7 bases; nucleotides not matched to a gene: 8. Sequencing was done on a sample of PBMCs. This chain connects TRBV7-9 to TRBJ2-7; 7 bases agree with TRBD2. The clonotype was recovered from a woman between 18 and 29 years old in good health and CMV-seronegative. In DNA, the CDR3 is TGTGCCAGCAGCTTATCGGGTTGGGGGGGAGAGCAGTACTTC. It codes for CASSLSGWGGEQYF.